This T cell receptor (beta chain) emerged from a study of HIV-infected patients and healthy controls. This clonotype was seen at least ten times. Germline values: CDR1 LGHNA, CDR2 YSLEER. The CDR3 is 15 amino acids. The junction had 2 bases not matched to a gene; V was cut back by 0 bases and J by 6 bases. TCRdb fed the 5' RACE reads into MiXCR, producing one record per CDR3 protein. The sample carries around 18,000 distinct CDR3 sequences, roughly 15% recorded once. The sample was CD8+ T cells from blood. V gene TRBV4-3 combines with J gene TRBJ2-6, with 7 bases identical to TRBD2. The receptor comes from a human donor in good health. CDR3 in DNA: TGCGCCAGCAGCCAAGAGGGAGGGGAGGCCAACGTCCTGACTTTC. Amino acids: CASSQEGGEANVLTF.